Presented here are 20 T cell receptor beta chains from one specimen sequenced in a study of identifying expanded T cells in peripheral blood (dated by TCRdb to between 2018 and 2021). Libraries came from the immunoSEQ multiplex PCR assay. Sourced from immuneACCESS, this table was stored by TCRdb with only in-frame sequences that have V and J called. A share of the clones is absent; for the studies checked, an unresolved V gene accounts for under half, and the remainder has no known explanation. This sample gives fewer than 110,000 clones in total; around nine tenths of them show up just once. Roughly 15% of the sample is in the top ten clones. Specimen: blood. Receptors were obtained from a person aged 18-69 years in good health.

CDR3 protein: CASSPTGGRTEAFF. CDR3 sequence (DNA): TGTGCCAGTAGCCCAACAGGGGGCAGGACTGAAGCTTTCTTT. The chain employs TRBV19 and TRBJ1-1, with 9 bases matching TRBD1. Trimming at V came to 6 bases and at J to 5 bases, leaving 7 bases not matched to a gene. The CDR3 has 14 residues. Germline loops: CDR1 LNHDA, CDR2 SQIVND (reference sequence).

The chain links TRBV27 to TRBJ2-3; D remains unclear. V lost 6 bases, J lost 6 bases, and 22 bases lay in between. CDR3 length: 16 residues. The germline gives CDR1 MNHEY, CDR2 SMNVEV (reference sequence). The CDR3: CASSSHDQLGRDTQYF. As DNA, the CDR3 is TGTGCCAGCAGCTCCCACGACCAACTGGGCAGGGATACGCAGTATTTT.

J is TRBJ2-7 and V is TRBV5-1; D possibly corresponds to TRBD1 (5 bases). This CDR3 has 12 residues. The V gene lost 4 bases and the J gene lost 3 bases, with 8 bases spanning the gap. Germline assignment: CDR1 SGHRS and CDR2 YFSETQ. The CDR3 bases are TGCGCCAGCAGCACAGGCGGCTACGAGCAGTACTTC. As protein: CASSTGGYEQYF.

This chain joins TRBV11-2 and TRBJ2-5; TRBD2 aligns across 11 bases. CDR1 is SGHAT, CDR2 FQNNGV, per germline. V gave up 2 bases and J gave up 6 bases; unmatched junction bases: 8. This CDR3 region has 16 residues. The CDR3: CASSLSRTSGPQTQYF. Written as DNA, the CDR3 is TGTGCCAGCAGCTTAAGCCGGACTAGCGGGCCGCAGACCCAGTACTTC.

The chain joins TRBV19 to TRBJ2-2; 11 bases are a match to TRBD2. The ends lost 5 bases at V and 0 bases at J; junction bases unmatched: 8. This CDR3 comprises 18 residues. CDR1 and CDR2 (germline): LNHDA, SQIVND (reference sequence). The CDR3 loop reads CASSPLAGGSSNTGELFF. CDR3 coding DNA: TGTGCCAGTAGTCCCCTAGCGGGGGGCTCGTCGAACACCGGGGAGCTGTTTTTT.

This clone was recorded once. The chain employs TRBV25-1 and TRBJ2-1, with D possibly TRBD2 on 5 matching bases. Trimming shortened V by 4 bases and J by 8 bases, and 12 bases separated the two germline ends. This CDR3 is built from 13 residues. Germline assignment: CDR1 MGHDK and CDR2 SYGVNS. The CDR3 spells CASSGLAPDEQFF. DNA of the CDR3: TGTGCCAGCAGTGGATTAGCGCCGGATGAGCAGTTCTTC.

CDR3 amino acids: CASSQDRGRGLPSPEAFF. The CDR3 coding sequence is TGCGCCAGCAGCCAAGATCGGGGAAGGGGGCTTCCGAGTCCTGAAGCTTTCTTT. The rearrangement uses TRBV4-3 and TRBJ1-1; 7 bases fit TRBD1. The CDR3 length is 18 residues. Germline lookup yields CDR1 LGHNA and CDR2 YSLEER. Trimming took 0 bases from V and 6 from J; bases not matched to a gene: 16.

The V gene is TRBV2, the J gene TRBJ2-2; D is uncertain. The V end was cut by 11 bases, the J end by 0 bases, with 7 bases between. The CDR3 spans 12 residues. CDR1 SNHLY and CDR2 FYNNEI come from the germline V gene. The CDR3 sequence: CAARANTGELFF. CDR3 in DNA: TGTGCCGCGCGAGCGAACACCGGGGAGCTGTTTTTT.

The J gene is TRBJ2-7, the V gene TRBV27; 7 nucleotides match TRBD2. The CDR3 extends over 13 amino acids. The ends lost 8 bases at V and 3 bases at J; junction bases unmatched: 7. The germline V gene has CDR1 MNHEY and CDR2 SMNVEV (reference sequence). In DNA form, the CDR3 reads TGTGCCAGCTGGCCTAGCGGCAACTACGAGCAGTACTTC. It codes for CASWPSGNYEQYF.

The chain combines TRBV7-9 with TRBJ1-1, with a tentative D call TRBD1 (6 bases). The CDR3 is 15 residues long. CDR1 is SEHNR, CDR2 FQNEAQ, per germline (reference sequence). The V end lost 5 bases, the J end lost 0 bases, and 13 bases lay between the germline ends. This chain's CDR3 is CASSHARQVNTEAFF. The DNA of the CDR3 is TGTGCCAGCAGCCACGCCCGACAGGTGAACACTGAAGCTTTCTTT.

The rearrangement links TRBV10-3 to TRBJ1-2; 8 positions match TRBD1. Germline CDR1 is ENHRY and CDR2 is SYGVKD. The CDR3 is 15 residues long. The V gene end was trimmed by 10 bases and the J gene end by 4 bases; junction bases not matched to a gene: 14. The CDR3 DNA follows: TGTGCCAGCGAACCGGGACAGGTCGAGGGCTATGGCTACACCTTC. Amino acid sequence: CASEPGQVEGYGYTF.

The V and J genes are TRBV30 and TRBJ2-7; no clear D gene. V gave up 2 bases and J gave up 0 bases, with 8 bases separating them. This CDR3 is built from 13 residues. Per germline, CDR1 GTSNPN and CDR2 SVGIG (reference sequence). The CDR3 DNA follows: TGTGCCTGGAGTCTAAGGTCCTCCTACGAGCAGTACTTC. It codes for CAWSLRSSYEQYF.

The rearrangement joins TRBV27 to TRBJ1-5; no clear D. Between the trimmed V and J ends, which lost 4 bases and 2 bases, there was a span of 6 bases. Germline V gene sequence: CDR1 MNHEY, CDR2 SMNVEV (reference sequence). CDR3 length: 13 amino acids. The chain's CDR3 is CASSYRRNQPQHF. CDR3 in DNA: TGTGCCAGCAGTTACAGACGCAATCAGCCCCAGCATTTT.

The CDR3 nucleotides read TGTGCCAGCAGCCTGGCAGTCCACGAGCAGTACTTC. Translated: CASSLAVHEQYF. This chain links TRBV7-9 with TRBJ2-7; D gene unclear. Germline loops: CDR1 SEHNR, CDR2 FQNEAQ (reference sequence). The CDR3 sequence is 12 residues long. V was cut by 5 bases and J by 5 bases, with 10 bases left in between.

The J gene is TRBJ1-5, the V gene TRBV4-1; a possible D gene is TRBD1 (6 bases). Germline lookup yields CDR1 MGHRA and CDR2 YSYEKL. The CDR3 is 14 amino acids. V dropped 5 bases and J dropped 3 bases, with 11 bases sitting between them. The CDR3 DNA reads TGCGCCAGCAGCTTCCGGGACAACAATCAGCCCCAGCATTTT. Translated, it gives CASSFRDNNQPQHF.

The genes are TRBV7-8 and TRBJ1-2; no reliable D call. Germline lookup yields CDR1 SGHVS and CDR2 FQNEAQ. The CDR3 is 13 residues long. Between the trimmed V and J ends, which lost 1 base and 3 bases, there was a span of 6 bases. CDR3 in DNA: TGTGCCAGCAGCTTAGGGGCAGACTATGGCTACACCTTC. Encoded protein: CASSLGADYGYTF.

The V and J genes are TRBV27 and TRBJ2-1; 13 nucleotides align to TRBD2. Trimming cost V 4 bases and J 7 bases; bases outside gene matches: 1. Germline-derived CDR1 and CDR2 are MNHEY and SMNVEV (reference sequence). The CDR3 consists of 14 residues. The CDR3 here is CASSSGLAGNEQFF. In DNA, the CDR3 is TGTGCCAGCAGTTCGGGACTAGCGGGGAATGAGCAGTTCTTC.

Comment on this clone: Other DNA sequences within the sample encode an identical CDR3. The rearrangement joins TRBV6-6 to TRBJ2-7; possible D gene TRBD1, 6 bases. Germline CDR1 is MNHNY and CDR2 is SVGAGI (reference sequence). V lost 3 bases and J lost 2, with 11 bases in between. The CDR3 totals 14 residues. CDR3 DNA: TGTGCCAGCAGTTATTCCGGACAGACCTACGAGCAGTACTTC. Protein sequence: CASSYSGQTYEQYF.

The chain links TRBV11-2 to TRBJ2-3; 8 nucleotides match TRBD2. This CDR3 is 15 amino acids long. V was clipped by 0 bases and J by 1 base; unmatched bases: 0. Germline CDR1 SGHAT, CDR2 FQNNGV. The CDR3 sequence is CASSLERGGTDTQYF. The DNA for the CDR3 is TGTGCCAGCAGCTTAGAGCGGGGGGGCACAGATACGCAGTATTTT.

The chain recombines TRBV19 with TRBJ1-1; the D is unclear. The V gene's germline CDR1 is LNHDA and CDR2 SQIVND (reference sequence). This CDR3 contains 14 residues. The V gene lost 5 bases and the J gene lost 2 bases, with 12 bases spanning the gap. The CDR3 nucleotides read TGTGCCAGTAGTCCGACGCCTGTTAACACTGAAGCTTTCTTT. The encoded protein is CASSPTPVNTEAFF.